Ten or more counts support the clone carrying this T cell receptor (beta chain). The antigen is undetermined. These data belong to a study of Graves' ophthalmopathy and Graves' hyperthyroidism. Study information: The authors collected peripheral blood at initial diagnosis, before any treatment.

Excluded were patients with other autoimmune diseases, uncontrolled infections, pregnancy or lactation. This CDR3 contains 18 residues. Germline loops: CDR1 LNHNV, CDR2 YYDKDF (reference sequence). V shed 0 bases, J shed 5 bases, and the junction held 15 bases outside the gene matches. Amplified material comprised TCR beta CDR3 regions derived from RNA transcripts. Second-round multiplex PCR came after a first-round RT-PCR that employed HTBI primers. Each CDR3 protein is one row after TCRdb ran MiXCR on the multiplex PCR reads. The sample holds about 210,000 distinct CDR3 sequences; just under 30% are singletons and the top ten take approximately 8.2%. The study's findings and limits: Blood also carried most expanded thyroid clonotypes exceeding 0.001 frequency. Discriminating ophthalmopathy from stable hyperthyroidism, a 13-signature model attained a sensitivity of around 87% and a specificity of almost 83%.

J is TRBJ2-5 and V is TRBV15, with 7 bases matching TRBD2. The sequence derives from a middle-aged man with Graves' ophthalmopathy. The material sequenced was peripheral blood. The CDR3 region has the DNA TGTGCCACCAGCAGAGATCTAGCAGGGAGGGATTTCGGGGAGACCCAGTACTTC. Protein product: CATSRDLAGRDFGETQYF. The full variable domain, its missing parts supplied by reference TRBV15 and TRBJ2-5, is DAMVIQNPRYQVTQFGKPVTLSCSQTLNHNVMYWYQQKSSQAPKLLFHYYDKDFNNEADTPDNFQSRRPNTSFCFLDIRSPGLGDTAMYLCATSRDLAGRDFGETQYFGPGTRLLVL.